These T cell receptor beta chains were read from a single sample in a study of cytomegalovirus exposure and HLA in healthy donors. Only in-frame clones appear in the TCRdb table, and some are missing; sequencing was by immunoSEQ multiplex PCR. Here the sample spans some 130,000 clones, more than 60% being singletons. Source material: PBMCs. The receptor source for this set is a woman aged 35 to 49 in good health and CMV-seronegative. Each CDR3 is given with its conserved first and last residue. D genes are given only for firm matches. Clone size is shown for a subset of rows, as once, few, many or a class of expanded clone.

>NA|TRBV2|once|TRBJ2-5
CASSALGAKETQYF
TGTGCCAGCAGTGCTCTGGGGGCGAAGGAGACCCAGTACTTC
>TRBD1|TRBV5-5|NA|TRBJ2-7
CASSLTGDDYEQYF
TGTGCCAGCAGCCTGACAGGGGACGACTACGAGCAGTACTTC
>TRBD1|TRBV18|NA|TRBJ1-6
CASSHNGQDGGSPLHF
TGTGCCAGCTCACACAATGGACAGGATGGGGGGTCACCCCTCCACTTT
>NA|TRBV19|NA|TRBJ1-4
CASSQQTTNEKLFF
TGTGCCAGTAGCCAACAGACAACTAATGAAAAACTGTTTTTT
>TRBD2|TRBV11-3|NA|TRBJ2-1
CASSWRGGGHNEQFF
TGTGCCAGCAGCTGGAGAGGCGGGGGGCACAATGAGCAGTTCTTC
>NA|TRBV5-1|NA|TRBJ1-1
CASSGAWGDTEAFF
TGCGCCAGCAGCGGCGCCTGGGGGGACACTGAAGCTTTCTTT
>NA|TRBV5-4|NA|TRBJ1-5
CASSFGPNQPQHF
TGTGCCAGCAGCTTTGGCCCCAATCAGCCCCAGCATTTT
>TRBD1|TRBV27|NA|TRBJ2-7
CASSLEATGEFDEQYF
TGTGCCAGCAGTTTAGAGGCGACAGGGGAGTTTGACGAGCAGTACTTC
>NA|TRBV19|NA|TRBJ2-7
CASSPQGIAYEQYF
TGTGCCAGTAGTCCCCAGGGGATTGCCTACGAGCAGTACTTC
>NA|TRBV6-1|once|TRBJ1-4
CASSGSQGNEKLFF
TGTGCCAGCAGTGGGAGTCAGGGGAATGAAAAACTGTTTTTT
>NA|TRBV10-3|NA|TRBJ2-1
CATVEGQAPYNEQFF
TGTGCCACTGTGGAGGGGCAGGCGCCCTACAATGAGCAGTTCTTC
>TRBD1|TRBV14|NA|TRBJ1-2
CASSQDGDLTGGQYGYTF
TGTGCCAGCAGCCAAGATGGGGATCTAACAGGGGGCCAGTATGGCTACACCTTC
>NA|TRBV7-2|NA|TRBJ2-7
CASTIPSAYSHEQYF
TGTGCCAGCACCATACCTTCTGCATACAGCCACGAGCAGTACTTC
>TRBD2|TRBV2|NA|TRBJ2-3
CASRAGLARDTQYF
TGTGCCAGCAGGGCGGGACTAGCAAGAGATACGCAGTATTTT
>NA|TRBV6-1|NA|TRBJ2-7
CASVSGITYEQYF
TGTGCCAGCGTTAGCGGAATTACCTACGAGCAGTACTTC
>NA|TRBV5-4|NA|TRBJ2-1
CASSFGSSYNEQFF
TGTGCCAGCAGCTTTGGGAGCTCCTACAATGAGCAGTTCTTC
>NA|TRBV30|few|TRBJ2-1
CAWSVRSWYNEQFF
TGTGCCTGGAGTGTACGTAGCTGGTACAATGAGCAGTTCTTC
>NA|TRBV5-1|NA|TRBJ2-2
CASLGGAAGGTGELFF
TGCGCCAGCCTCGGGGGAGCGGCAGGGGGTACCGGGGAGCTGTTTTTT
>TRBD1|TRBV2|NA|TRBJ2-7
CASRGTVYEQYF
TGTGCCAGCAGGGGGACAGTCTACGAGCAGTACTTC
>NA|TRBV9|NA|TRBJ2-6
CASSPGDLSGANVLTF
TGTGCCAGCAGCCCAGGGGATCTTAGCGGGGCCAACGTCCTGACTTTC
>TRBD1|TRBV5-1|NA|TRBJ2-3
CASRSGQGPSDTQYF
TGCGCCAGCAGATCGGGACAGGGGCCGTCAGATACGCAGTATTTT
>NA|TRBV7-9|few|TRBJ1-1
CASSAGGLNTEAFF
TGTGCCAGCAGCGCGGGTGGTTTGAACACTGAAGCTTTCTTT
>TRBD1|TRBV5-5|few|TRBJ2-7
CASTFSGGYDEQYF
TGTGCCAGCACCTTTTCAGGGGGATACGACGAGCAGTACTTC
>NA|TRBV30|NA|TRBJ1-1
CAWRLRVEAFF
TGTGCCTGGAGACTGAGGGTTGAAGCTTTCTTT
>TRBD2|TRBV12-5|NA|TRBJ2-1
CASGRPPGLANEQFF
TGTGCTAGTGGCCGTCCTCCGGGACTAGCGAATGAGCAGTTCTTC
>NA|TRBV7-9|NA|TRBJ1-3
CASSLGAPGAGNTIYF
TGTGCCAGCAGCTTAGGAGCACCAGGGGCTGGAAACACCATATATTTT
>TRBD1|TRBV7-2|NA|TRBJ1-2
CASSTVGSGGGNYGYTF
TGTGCCAGCAGCACCGTGGGGTCAGGGGGCGGCAACTATGGCTACACCTTC
>NA|TRBV27|once|TRBJ1-1
CASSFQGGTEAFF
TGTGCCAGCAGTTTCCAAGGGGGCACTGAAGCTTTCTTT
>TRBD2|TRBV10-3|NA|TRBJ2-1
CAISLGLAGGTYNEQFF
TGTGCCATCAGCCTCGGGTTAGCGGGAGGAACATACAATGAGCAGTTCTTC
>TRBD1|TRBV7-3|NA|TRBJ2-2
CASSLKGQGTNTGELFF
TGTGCCAGCAGCTTAAAGGGACAGGGAACGAACACCGGGGAGCTGTTTTTT
>TRBD1|TRBV28|NA|TRBJ1-2
CASSTGGYGYTF
TGTGCCAGCAGTACAGGGGGCTATGGCTACACCTTC
>TRBD1|TRBV30|few|TRBJ2-6
CAWTDRAGANGLTF
TGTGCCTGGACTGACAGGGCTGGGGCCAACGGCCTGACTTTC
>NA|TRBV10-3|NA|TRBJ1-5
CAISESEIGNQPQHF
TGTGCCATCAGTGAGTCGGAGATCGGTAATCAGCCCCAGCATTTT
>TRBD2|TRBV29-1|NA|TRBJ2-2
CSVGGGGSIANTGELFF
TGCAGCGTTGGCGGGGGGGGATCTATCGCGAACACCGGGGAGCTGTTTTTT
>NA|TRBV7-2|NA|TRBJ2-1
CASSLVIRDEQFF
TGTGCCAGCAGCTTAGTTATTCGGGATGAGCAGTTCTTC
>NA|TRBV29-1|NA|TRBJ2-7
CSVGGGQSYEQYF
TGCAGCGTTGGGGGGGGGCAGTCGTACGAGCAGTACTTC
>NA|TRBV5-1|NA|TRBJ1-1
CASSPPDRGTEAFF
TGCGCCAGCAGCCCCCCGGATAGGGGTACTGAAGCTTTCTTT
>TRBD1|TRBV9|once|TRBJ1-2
CASNAPGQGYGYTF
TGTGCCAGCAACGCCCCGGGACAGGGGTATGGCTACACCTTC
>NA|TRBV11-2|NA|TRBJ2-3
CASSASSDWRGTDTQYF
TGTGCCAGCAGCGCCTCTAGCGACTGGAGGGGCACAGATACGCAGTATTTT
>NA|TRBV28|NA|TRBJ2-7
CASSTTNGIGAYEQYF
TGTGCCAGCAGTACAACTAACGGGATAGGTGCCTACGAGCAGTACTTC
>TRBD2|TRBV7-3|NA|TRBJ2-2
CASSPLAGNTGELFF
TGTGCCAGCAGCCCTCTAGCGGGGAACACCGGGGAGCTGTTTTTT
>TRBD2|TRBV2|NA|TRBJ2-5
CASSYRTSGAQETQYF
TGTGCCAGTTCCTACCGGACTAGCGGGGCACAAGAGACCCAGTACTTC
>TRBD2|TRBV11-3|NA|TRBJ2-3
CASSLISGRGTDTQYF
TGTGCCAGCAGCTTGATTAGCGGGAGGGGGACAGATACGCAGTATTTT
>TRBD2|TRBV2|NA|TRBJ2-7
CASSEDWLGGLAEGNEQYF
TGTGCCAGCAGTGAGGATTGGTTGGGCGGACTAGCGGAGGGGAACGAGCAGTACTTC
>NA|TRBV5-1|few|TRBJ1-6
CASSLGAGVGSPLHF
TGCGCCAGCAGCTTGGGCGCCGGGGTGGGTTCACCCCTCCACTTT
>TRBD2|TRBV5-1|NA|TRBJ2-7
CASSYRTSGSSDEQYF
TGCGCCAGCAGCTACCGGACTAGCGGGAGCTCTGACGAGCAGTACTTC
>NA|TRBV30|NA|TRBJ2-3
CAWSTGPGTDTQYF
TGTGCCTGGAGCACAGGGCCCGGGACAGATACGCAGTATTTT
>NA|TRBV27|NA|TRBJ2-2
CASSSLTGTGELFF
TGTGCCAGCAGTTCCCTTACCGGGACCGGGGAGCTGTTTTTT
>NA|TRBV30|once|TRBJ2-3
CAWRRSGLDTQYF
TGTGCCTGGAGGCGCTCAGGTCTGGATACGCAGTATTTT
>TRBD1|TRBV30|NA|TRBJ1-3
CAWRTGGAGNTIYF
TGTGCCTGGCGAACAGGGGGCGCTGGAAACACCATATATTTT
>NA|TRBV6-6|NA|TRBJ1-5
CASSSGNQPQHF
TGTGCCAGCAGTTCAGGGAATCAGCCCCAGCATTTT
>NA|TRBV7-3|NA|TRBJ2-1
CASSERTIRSNEQFF
TGTGCCAGCAGCGAAAGGACAATTAGATCCAATGAGCAGTTCTTC
>NA|TRBV27|NA|TRBJ1-6
CASRYTSYNSPLHF
TGTGCCAGCAGATACACCTCCTATAATTCACCCCTCCACTTT
>NA|TRBV6-5|once|TRBJ1-1
CASRAGQNTEAFF
TGTGCCAGCAGGGCAGGACAGAACACTGAAGCTTTCTTT
>TRBD1|TRBV27|once|TRBJ2-1
CASSRRLDRGNDNEQFF
TGTGCCAGCAGCCGGCGACTGGACAGGGGGAACGACAATGAGCAGTTCTTC
>NA|TRBV18|NA|TRBJ1-1
CASSPTRGETEAFF
TGTGCCAGCTCACCGACCCGGGGGGAGACTGAAGCTTTCTTT